This TCR beta chain was retrieved from a study of T cell responses to AZD1222 COVID-19 vaccine. At the level of the study: Pooled in the analysis were second doses at about 4 or about 12 weeks.

Study conclusions and caveats: Possibly, clonal diversity was underestimated; donors were largely white British and included more females.

A remark on this clone: The antigen is not known.

Profiled with immunoSEQ multiplex PCR; TCRdb holds only in-frame clones, not every one. The table shows 150,000 to 200,000 clones, with 88% occurring only once. The sequences come from peripheral blood, collected on day 0 of AZD1222 vaccination. This receptor was identified in an adult in good health.

The CDR3 nucleotides are TGCGCCAGCAGTTGGACAGGGGCAGGGACTGAAGCTTTCTTT. Amino acid sequence: CASSWTGAGTEAFF. V is TRBV10-2 and J is TRBJ1-1; 9 positions agree with TRBD1. V dropped 5 bases and J dropped 5; count of bases not matched to a gene: 6. Germline V gene sequence: CDR1 WSHSY, CDR2 SAAADI. There are 14 residues in the CDR3.